These 16 T cell receptor beta chains share one sample of origin, sequenced in a study of shared clonotypes between healthy human individuals. Only in-frame clones appear in the TCRdb table, and some are missing; sequencing was by immunoSEQ multiplex PCR. Among 2,500,000 or so clones listed, about nine tenths were seen once. Sequenced material: naive CD4+ T cells from PBMCs. Subset in this sample: CD45RA+ positively selected. The receptors were gathered from a man between 18 and 29 years old in good health. Some clones in this sample may be carry-over from other donors' samples.

The chain joins TRBV11-3 to TRBJ2-2; D is unclear. The ends were cut back, 0 bases at V and 0 bases at J, with 8 bases in the middle. The CDR3 consists of 16 residues. Germline V gives CDR1 SGHNT, CDR2 YENEEA. The CDR3: CASSLDSLPNTGELFF. The CDR3 DNA follows: TGTGCCAGCAGCTTAGACAGCCTTCCGAACACCGGGGAGCTGTTTTTT.

The chain recombines TRBV18 with TRBJ2-6, with D tentatively TRBD1 or TRBD2 (5 bases each). Germline lookup yields CDR1 KGHSH and CDR2 LQKENI. Trimming cost V 5 bases and J 0 bases, with 17 bases left between them. The CDR3 sequence is 18 residues long. CDR3 nucleotides: TGTGCCAGCTCATCCTCCGGGACCGAAAGCTCTGGGGCCAACGTCCTGACTTTC. It yields the protein CASSSSGTESSGANVLTF.

J is TRBJ1-2 and V is TRBV19; D is uncertain. Germline V CDR1 and CDR2: LNHDA, SQIVND (reference sequence). The CDR3 extends over 12 amino acids. Trimming pared 8 bases from V and 4 bases from J, leaving 11 bases between. The CDR3, as DNA: TGTGCCAGTGATTCTCTGAGCTATGGCTACACCTTC. Its translation: CASDSLSYGYTF.

This sequence joins TRBV5-1 and TRBJ2-7; tentative D call: TRBD1 (5 bases). The CDR3 runs 12 residues. Trimming pared 7 bases from V and 3 bases from J, leaving 11 bases between. Germline CDR1 and CDR2: SGHRS and YFSETQ. As DNA, the CDR3 is TGCGCCAGCGCTGATAGGGGCTACGAGCAGTACTTC. It yields the protein CASADRGYEQYF.

The rearrangement uses TRBV2 and TRBJ2-2, with a tentative D call TRBD2 (6 bases). The CDR3 is made up of 13 amino acids. V was shortened by 4 bases and J by 5 bases, with 8 bases between the two germline ends. Per the germline V gene, CDR1 is SNHLY and CDR2 is FYNNEI. CDR3 nucleotide sequence: TGTGCCAGCAGTGTGCGGGATACCGGGGAGCTGTTTTTT. Translated: CASSVRDTGELFF.

This chain links TRBV10-3 with TRBJ1-5, with TRBD1 matching over 12 bases. J lost 3 bases, V lost 6 bases, and 3 bases had no gene match. The CDR3 runs 15 residues. Germline-derived CDR1 and CDR2 are ENHRY and SYGVKD. The CDR3 protein is CAIRGDRGHNQPQHF. The CDR3, as DNA: TGTGCCATCAGGGGGGACAGGGGGCACAATCAGCCCCAGCATTTT.

On this clone itself: Other nucleotide sequences in the sample specify the same CDR3. The chain combines TRBV18 with TRBJ1-1, with D possibly being TRBD1 (5 bases). V lost 6 bases, J lost 2 bases, and 10 bases lay in between. This CDR3 contains 13 residues. Germline assignment: CDR1 KGHSH and CDR2 LQKENI. This CDR3 is CASSPTVNTEAFF. In nucleotides, the CDR3 is TGTGCCAGCTCTCCGACAGTTAACACTGAAGCTTTCTTT.

This chain links TRBV5-6 with TRBJ2-1, with 10 bases matching TRBD1. The CDR3 contains 15 residues. Germline assignment: CDR1 SGHDT and CDR2 YYEEEE. Trimming cost V 4 bases and J 1 base; bases outside gene matches: 2. Here the CDR3 DNA reads TGTGCCAGCAGCGGGACAGGGGAGTCCTACAATGAGCAGTTCTTC. Amino acid sequence: CASSGTGESYNEQFF.

This chain connects TRBV4-3 to TRBJ2-3; 9 bases are a match to TRBD2. The CDR3 is made up of 18 amino acids. V shed 0 bases, J shed 4 bases, and the junction held 11 bases outside the gene matches. In germline, CDR1 is LGHNA, CDR2 YSLEER. This CDR3 is CASSQDLAAGGQADTQYF. As DNA, the CDR3 is TGCGCCAGCAGCCAAGATCTTGCGGCGGGAGGGCAAGCAGATACGCAGTATTTT.

V is TRBV29-1 and J is TRBJ2-1; 10 nucleotides match TRBD2. The CDR3 is 12 residues long. Per the germline V gene, CDR1 is SQVTM and CDR2 is ANQGSEA. V trimming: 7 bases; J trimming: 9 bases; junction bases outside the gene matches: 6. CDR3 in amino acids: CSGGAGGPEQFF. In DNA, the CDR3 is TGCAGCGGTGGAGCGGGAGGGCCTGAGCAGTTCTTC.

V is TRBV27 and J is TRBJ1-5; D might be TRBD1 (6 bases). The V end was cut by 7 bases, the J end by 0 bases, with 13 bases between. Germline loops: CDR1 MNHEY, CDR2 SMNVEV (reference sequence). CDR3 length: 15 amino acids. Here the CDR3 reads CASTLRGNSNQPQHF. In DNA form, the CDR3 reads TGTGCCAGCACTCTGAGGGGGAATAGCAATCAGCCCCAGCATTTT.

Only a few counts were recorded for this clone. The V call is TRBV6-1, the J call TRBJ1-1; tentatively, D is TRBD1 (5 bases). Germline V gene lookup returns CDR1 MNHNS and CDR2 SASEGT. The CDR3 covers 15 residues. Deletions cut 5 bases from V and 5 bases from J, with 18 bases between. DNA for the CDR3: TGTGCCAGCAGTACCCCGCAGGGTGGAGGGACTGAAGCTTTCTTT. The encoded protein is CASSTPQGGGTEAFF.

This chain links TRBV5-1 with TRBJ2-1; D gene unclear. The CDR3 totals 15 residues. V dropped 0 bases and J dropped 2 bases, with 9 bases sitting between them. Germline values: CDR1 SGHRS, CDR2 YFSETQ. This CDR3 reads CASSLDLGTYNEQFF. Written as DNA, the CDR3 is TGCGCCAGCAGCTTGGATCTTGGGACCTACAATGAGCAGTTCTTC.

The chain combines TRBV11-2 with TRBJ2-3; D remains ambiguous. The CDR3 sequence is 12 residues long. V shed 2 bases and J shed 9 bases, with 9 bases lying between them. Per the germline V gene, CDR1 is SGHAT and CDR2 is FQNNGV. The CDR3 protein is CASSLSFYTQYF. CDR3 DNA: TGTGCCAGCAGCTTATCATTCTACACGCAGTATTTT.

V usage is TRBV4-2 and J usage is TRBJ2-7; possibly TRBD1 for D (8 bases). The CDR3 contains 16 residues. Germline values: CDR1 LGHNA, CDR2 YNFKEQ. V was trimmed by 3 bases and J by 1 base, leaving 16 bases between them. Here the CDR3 reads CASSHSTGGVSYEQYF. CDR3 bases: TGTGCCAGCAGCCATAGCACAGGGGGGGTTTCCTACGAGCAGTACTTC.

The chain is built from TRBV5-1 and TRBJ1-4, with 7 bases that match TRBD1. The germline gives CDR1 SGHRS, CDR2 YFSETQ. The CDR3 runs 15 residues. V was pared by 2 bases and J by 6 bases, with 7 bases of the junction left unmatched. CDR3 region: CASSLYGTADEKLFF. The CDR3 DNA is TGCGCCAGCAGCTTATACGGGACAGCAGATGAAAAACTGTTTTTT.